One sample yielded the 9 T cell receptor beta chains listed below, sequenced in a study of blood T cell repertoires in COVID-19. The assay was immunoSEQ multiplex PCR, and TCRdb's table has in-frame clones only and misses some. The sample includes about 61,000 clones, about 86% of them seen just once. The sequencing input was peripheral blood. The receptors shown here come from a woman at least 80 years old with active COVID-19.

The rearrangement uses TRBV7-3 and TRBJ2-7; D possibly corresponds to TRBD1 (6 bases). This CDR3 has 13 residues. With 4 bases removed from V and 6 bases from J, the gap between germline ends came to 13 bases. The germline gives CDR1 SGHTA, CDR2 FQGTGA. The CDR3 spells CASSSGDTSEQYF. The CDR3 nucleotides read TGTGCCAGCAGCTCCGGGGACACGTCCGAGCAGTACTTC.

This rearrangement joins TRBV9 to TRBJ1-1, with D possibly being TRBD1 (6 bases). Germline V gene data show CDR1 as SGDLS and CDR2 as YYNGEE. This CDR3 has 14 residues. V was clipped by 0 bases and J by 4 bases, with 10 bases between them. The CDR3 DNA follows: TGTGCCAGCAGCGTAGGAAGGGGGGGCACTGAAGCTTTCTTT. This encodes CASSVGRGGTEAFF.

This chain uses TRBV28 with TRBJ1-6; unclear D gene. Germline V gene sequence: CDR1 MDHEN, CDR2 SYDVKM. V was clipped by 2 bases and J by 8 bases, with 7 bases between them. This CDR3 region has 13 residues. The CDR3 coding sequence is TGTGCCAGCAGTTTACACCAGTATTCACCCCTCCACTTT. Protein sequence: CASSLHQYSPLHF.

The chain uses TRBV28 and TRBJ1-5; D remains unclear. With 3 bases removed from V and 0 bases from J, the gap between germline ends came to 9 bases. The CDR3 is 15 amino acids. Germline CDR1 and CDR2: MDHEN and SYDVKM. The CDR3, as DNA: TGTGCCAGCAGTTTTCCCTGGGCTAGCAATCAGCCCCAGCATTTT. Its translation is CASSFPWASNQPQHF.

The J gene is TRBJ1-5, the V gene TRBV19; D ambiguous. Per germline, CDR1 LNHDA and CDR2 SQIVND (reference sequence). The CDR3 is 14 amino acids. Trimming cost V 6 bases and J 0 bases, with 9 bases left between them. The CDR3, as DNA: TGTGCCAGTAGACCCCAGTATAGCAATCAGCCCCAGCATTTT. Protein product: CASRPQYSNQPQHF.

The rearrangement links TRBV4-2 to TRBJ2-1; TRBD2 matches at 11 bases. Germline assignment: CDR1 LGHNA and CDR2 YNFKEQ. The V gene end was trimmed by 3 bases and the J gene end by 2 bases; junction bases not matched to a gene: 6. The CDR3 loop spans 17 amino acids. The CDR3, as DNA: TGTGCCAGCAGCCATTCCGGGACTAGCGGCACCTACAATGAGCAGTTCTTC. It translates to CASSHSGTSGTYNEQFF.

This chain links TRBV29-1 with TRBJ2-3; TRBD2 matches 11 bases. J lost 5 bases, V lost 6 bases, and 7 bases had no gene match. Germline V CDR1 and CDR2: SQVTM, ANQGSEA. The CDR3 length is 14 residues. Here the CDR3 DNA reads TGCAGCGTCACAATAGCGGGGGGGCAAGATACGCAGTATTTT. Encoded protein: CSVTIAGGQDTQYF.

The gene calls are TRBV5-4 and TRBJ2-7, with 13 bases that match TRBD2. From germline, CDR1 is SGHNT and CDR2 YYREEE (reference sequence). This CDR3 is 15 amino acids long. J lost 7 bases, V lost 6 bases, and 10 bases had no gene match. The CDR3 protein is CASTPGLAGVEEQYF. The CDR3 bases are TGTGCCAGCACCCCAGGACTAGCGGGGGTAGAGGAGCAGTACTTC. The variable domain in full, completed from reference TRBV5-4 and TRBJ2-7, reads ETGVTQSPTHLIKTRGQQVTLRCSSQSGHNTVSWYQQALGQGPQFIFQYYREEENGRGNFPPRFSGLQFPNYSSELNVNALELDDSALYLCASTPGLAGVEEQYFGPGTRLTVT.

The chain has TRBV5-4 and TRBJ2-5; 9 bases line up with TRBD2. The CDR3 spans 16 residues. Germline CDR1 and CDR2: SGHNT and YYREEE (reference sequence). Trimming at V came to 4 bases and at J to 7 bases, leaving 14 bases not matched to a gene. The CDR3 DNA is TGTGCCAGCAGCCGTATACTGGGAGCGGGGGGTGGGACCCAGTACTTC. Translated, it gives CASSRILGAGGGTQYF.